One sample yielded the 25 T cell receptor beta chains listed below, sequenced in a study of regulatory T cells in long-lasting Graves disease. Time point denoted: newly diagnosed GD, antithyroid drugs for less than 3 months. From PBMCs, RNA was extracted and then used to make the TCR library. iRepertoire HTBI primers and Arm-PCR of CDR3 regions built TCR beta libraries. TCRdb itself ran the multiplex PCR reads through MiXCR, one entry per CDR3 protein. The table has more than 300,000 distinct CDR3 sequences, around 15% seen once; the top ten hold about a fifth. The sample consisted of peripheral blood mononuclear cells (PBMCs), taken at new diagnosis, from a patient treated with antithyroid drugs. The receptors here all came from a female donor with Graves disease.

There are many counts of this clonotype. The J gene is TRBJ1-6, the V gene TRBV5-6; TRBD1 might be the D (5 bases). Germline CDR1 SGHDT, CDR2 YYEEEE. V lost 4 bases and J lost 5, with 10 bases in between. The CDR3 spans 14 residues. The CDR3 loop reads CASSRAGDNSPLHF. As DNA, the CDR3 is TGTGCCAGCAGCCGAGCGGGGGATAATTCACCCCTCCACTTT.

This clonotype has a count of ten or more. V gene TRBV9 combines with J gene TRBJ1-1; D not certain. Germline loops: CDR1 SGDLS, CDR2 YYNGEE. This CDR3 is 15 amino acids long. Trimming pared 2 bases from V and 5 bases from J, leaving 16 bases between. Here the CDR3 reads CASSVLLDPKTEAFF. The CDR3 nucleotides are TGTGCCAGCAGCGTTTTGTTAGACCCAAAGACTGAAGCTTTCTTT.

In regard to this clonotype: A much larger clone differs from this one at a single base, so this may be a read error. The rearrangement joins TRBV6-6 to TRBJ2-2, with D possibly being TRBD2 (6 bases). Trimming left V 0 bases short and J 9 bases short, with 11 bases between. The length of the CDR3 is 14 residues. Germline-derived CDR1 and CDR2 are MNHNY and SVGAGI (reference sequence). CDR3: CASSYSTSSRELFF. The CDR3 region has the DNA TGTGCCAGCAGTTACTCGACTAGTAGCCGGGAGCTGTTTTTT.

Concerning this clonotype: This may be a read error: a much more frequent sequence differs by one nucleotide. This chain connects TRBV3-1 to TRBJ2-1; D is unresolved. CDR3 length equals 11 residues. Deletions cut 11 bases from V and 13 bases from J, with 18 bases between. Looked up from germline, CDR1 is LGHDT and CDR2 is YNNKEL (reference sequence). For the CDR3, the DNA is TGTGCCGTAGGTGGGCAAGAGACCCAGTTCTTC. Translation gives CAVGGQETQFF.

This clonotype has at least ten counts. The CDR3 DNA reads TGTGCCTGGAGGACGCAGGGGGTTACCTATGGCTACACCTTC. This sequence encodes CAWRTQGVTYGYTF. The rearrangement joins TRBV30 to TRBJ1-2, with TRBD1 matching over 7 bases. The junction had 8 bases not matched to a gene; V was cut back by 3 bases and J by 4 bases. Germline loops: CDR1 GTSNPN, CDR2 SVGIG (reference sequence). The length of the CDR3 is 14 residues.

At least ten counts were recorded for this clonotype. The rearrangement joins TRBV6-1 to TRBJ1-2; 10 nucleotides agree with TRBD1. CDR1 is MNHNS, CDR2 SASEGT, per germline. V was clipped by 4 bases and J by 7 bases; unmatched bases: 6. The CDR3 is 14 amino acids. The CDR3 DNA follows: TGTGCCAGCAGTGTCGGGACAGGGGTTTCTGGCTACACCTTC. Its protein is CASSVGTGVSGYTF.

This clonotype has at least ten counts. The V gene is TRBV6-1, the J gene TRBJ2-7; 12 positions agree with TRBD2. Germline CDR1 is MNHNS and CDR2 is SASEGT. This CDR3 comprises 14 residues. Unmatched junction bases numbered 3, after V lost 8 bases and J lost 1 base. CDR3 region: CASLGLAGSYEQYF. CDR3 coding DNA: TGTGCCAGCCTTGGACTAGCGGGATCCTACGAGCAGTACTTC.

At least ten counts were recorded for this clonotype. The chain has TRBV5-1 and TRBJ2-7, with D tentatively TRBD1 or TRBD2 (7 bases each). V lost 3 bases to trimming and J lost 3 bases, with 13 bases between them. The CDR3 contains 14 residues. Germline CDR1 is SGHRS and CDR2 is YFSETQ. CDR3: CASSSGGQRYEQYF. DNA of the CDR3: TGCGCCAGCAGCTCGGGGGGACAGCGCTACGAGCAGTACTTC.

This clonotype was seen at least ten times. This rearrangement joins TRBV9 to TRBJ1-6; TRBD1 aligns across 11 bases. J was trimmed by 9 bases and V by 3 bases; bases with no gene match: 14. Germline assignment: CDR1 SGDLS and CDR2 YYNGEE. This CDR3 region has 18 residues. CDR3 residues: CASSGTSLDRGQFSPLHF. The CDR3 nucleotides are TGTGCCAGCAGCGGCACCTCACTGGACAGGGGGCAATTTTCACCCCTCCACTTT.

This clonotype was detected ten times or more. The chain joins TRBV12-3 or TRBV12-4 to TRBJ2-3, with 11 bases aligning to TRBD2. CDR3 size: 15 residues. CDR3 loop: CALGDSGRGADTQYF. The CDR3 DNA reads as TGTGCGCTAGGGGATAGCGGGAGGGGAGCAGATACGCAGTATTTT.

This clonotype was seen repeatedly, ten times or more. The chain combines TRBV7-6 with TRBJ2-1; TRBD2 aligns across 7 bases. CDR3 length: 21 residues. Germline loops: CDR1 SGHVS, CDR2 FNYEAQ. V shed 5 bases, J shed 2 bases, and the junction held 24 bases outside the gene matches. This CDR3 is CASSSPAGAGELDYTYNEQFF. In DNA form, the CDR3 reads TGTGCCAGCAGCAGCCCCGCTGGGGCGGGAGAATTAGACTATACCTACAATGAGCAGTTCTTC. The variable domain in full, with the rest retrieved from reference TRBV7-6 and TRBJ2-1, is GAGVSQSPRYKVTKRGQDVALRCDPISGHVSLYWYRQALGQGPEFLTYFNYEAQQDKSGLPNDRFSAERPEGSISTLTIQRTEQRDSAMYRCASSSPAGAGELDYTYNEQFFGPGTRLTVL.

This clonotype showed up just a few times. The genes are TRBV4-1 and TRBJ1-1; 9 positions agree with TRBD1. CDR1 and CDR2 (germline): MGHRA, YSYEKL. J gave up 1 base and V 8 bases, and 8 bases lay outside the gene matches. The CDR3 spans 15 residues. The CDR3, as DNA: TGCGCCAGCGTAACAGGGGGCGCGGGGAACACTGAAGCTTTCTTT. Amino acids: CASVTGGAGNTEAFF.

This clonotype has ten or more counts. The CDR3 DNA reads TGCAGTGCTAGCCCCCAGGGTATCTCCTACGAGCAGTACTTC. It translates to CSASPQGISYEQYF. This chain uses TRBV20-1 with TRBJ2-7; maybe TRBD1 (5 bases). Looked up from germline, CDR1 is DFQATT and CDR2 is SNEGSKA (reference sequence). The CDR3 spans 14 residues. Trimming removed 3 bases from V and 0 bases from J, with 12 bases in between.

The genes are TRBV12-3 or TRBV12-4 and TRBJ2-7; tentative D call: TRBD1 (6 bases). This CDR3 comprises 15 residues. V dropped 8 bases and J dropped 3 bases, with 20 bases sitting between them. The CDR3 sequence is CASQTLGQFIYEQYF. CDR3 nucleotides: TGTGCCAGCCAGACCCTCGGACAGTTCATCTACGAGCAGTACTTC.

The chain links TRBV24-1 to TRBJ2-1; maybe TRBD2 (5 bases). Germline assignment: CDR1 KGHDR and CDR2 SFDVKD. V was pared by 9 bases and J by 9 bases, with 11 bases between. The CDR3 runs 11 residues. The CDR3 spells CATSGLREQFF. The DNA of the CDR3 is TGTGCCACCTCTGGACTCCGTGAGCAGTTCTTC.

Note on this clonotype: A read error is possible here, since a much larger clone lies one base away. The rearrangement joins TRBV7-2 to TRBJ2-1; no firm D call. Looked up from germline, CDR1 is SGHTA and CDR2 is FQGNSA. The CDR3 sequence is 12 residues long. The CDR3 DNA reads TGTGCCGGCAGCCCTAGAGACAATGAGCAGTTCTTC. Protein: CAGSPRDNEQFF.

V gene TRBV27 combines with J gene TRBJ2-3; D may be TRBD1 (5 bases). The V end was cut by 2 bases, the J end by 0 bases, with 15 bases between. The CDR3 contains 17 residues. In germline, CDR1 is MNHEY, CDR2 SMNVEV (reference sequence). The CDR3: CASSLLDSYTSTDTQYF. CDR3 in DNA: TGTGCCAGCAGTTTACTCGACAGTTACACTAGCACAGATACGCAGTATTTT.

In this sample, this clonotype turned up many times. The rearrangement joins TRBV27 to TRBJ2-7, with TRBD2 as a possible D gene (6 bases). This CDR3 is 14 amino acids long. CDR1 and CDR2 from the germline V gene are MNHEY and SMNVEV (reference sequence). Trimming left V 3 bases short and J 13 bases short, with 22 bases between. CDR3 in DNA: TGTGCCAGCAGTTTGCCCGGGGTAGCGGATAAAGTCTACTTC. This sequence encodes CASSLPGVADKVYF.

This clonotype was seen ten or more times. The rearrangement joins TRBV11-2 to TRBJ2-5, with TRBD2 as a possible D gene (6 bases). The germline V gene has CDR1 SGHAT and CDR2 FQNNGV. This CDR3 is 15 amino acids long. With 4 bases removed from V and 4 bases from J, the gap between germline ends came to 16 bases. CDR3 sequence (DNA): TGTGCCAGCAGCTCCCAACTCGGAGGGACAGAGACCCAGTACTTC. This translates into CASSSQLGGTETQYF. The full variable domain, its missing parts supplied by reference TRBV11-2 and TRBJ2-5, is EAGVAQSPRYKIIEKRQSVAFWCNPISGHATLYWYQQILGQGPKLLIQFQNNGVVDDSQLPKDRFSAERLKGVDSTLKIQPAKLEDSAVYLCASSSQLGGTETQYFGPGTRLLVL.

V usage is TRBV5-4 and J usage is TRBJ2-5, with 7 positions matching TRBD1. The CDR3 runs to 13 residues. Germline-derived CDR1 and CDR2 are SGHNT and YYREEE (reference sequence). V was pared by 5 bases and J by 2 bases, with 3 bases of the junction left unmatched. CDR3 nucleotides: TGTGCCAGCAGGGGACAGATACAAGAGACCCAGTACTTC. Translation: CASRGQIQETQYF.

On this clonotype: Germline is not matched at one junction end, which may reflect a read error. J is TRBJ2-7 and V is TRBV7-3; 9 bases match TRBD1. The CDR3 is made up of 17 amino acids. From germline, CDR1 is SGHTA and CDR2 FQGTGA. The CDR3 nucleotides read TGCGCCAGCAGCAGCCTTAGCGCCGGGACAGGGTCGTACGAGCAGTACTTC. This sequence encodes CASSSLSAGTGSYEQYF.

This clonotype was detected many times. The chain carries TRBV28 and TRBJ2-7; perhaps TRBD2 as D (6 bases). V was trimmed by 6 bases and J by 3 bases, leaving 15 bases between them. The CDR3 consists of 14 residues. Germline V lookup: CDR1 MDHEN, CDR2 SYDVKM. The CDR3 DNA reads TGTGCCAGCAGATTACGGGAGCGTTACTACGAGCAGTACTTC. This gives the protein CASRLRERYYEQYF.

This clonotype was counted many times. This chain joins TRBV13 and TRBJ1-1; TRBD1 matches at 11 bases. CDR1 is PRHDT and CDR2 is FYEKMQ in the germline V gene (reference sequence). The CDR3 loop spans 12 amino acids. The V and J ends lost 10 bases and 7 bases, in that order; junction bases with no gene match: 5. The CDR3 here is CATGQGGDEAFF. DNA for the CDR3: TGTGCCACGGGACAGGGGGGGGATGAAGCTTTCTTT.

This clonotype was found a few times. Written as DNA, the CDR3 is TGTGCCAGTAGTATTACGGGTGAGCGGAGACGTTATGGCTACACCTTC. Encoded protein: CASSITGERRRYGYTF. The V call is TRBV19, the J call TRBJ1-2; D uncertain. CDR3 length: 16 amino acids. Trimming took off 3 bases at V and 5 bases at J, with 19 bases between the two ends. Germline values: CDR1 LNHDA, CDR2 SQIVND (reference sequence).

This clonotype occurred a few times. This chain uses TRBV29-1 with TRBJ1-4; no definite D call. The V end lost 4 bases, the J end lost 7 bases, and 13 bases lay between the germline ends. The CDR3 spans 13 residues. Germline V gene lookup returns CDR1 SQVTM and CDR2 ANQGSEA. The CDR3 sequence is CSVAELSGEKLFF. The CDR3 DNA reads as TGCAGCGTTGCCGAGCTTAGTGGTGAAAAACTGTTTTTT.